This entry describes one TCR beta chain. This receptor's antigen is unknown. Base quality data are lacking; no much larger clone is found one base away. Library construction relied on the immunoSEQ multiplex PCR assay. TCRdb carries this immuneACCESS record with in-frame sequences only. Its versions omit some clonotypes, under half of them owing to an unresolved V gene in the studies checked, with the rest unexplained. Counted in this sample were about 60,000 clones; about nine tenths of them appeared once. Of the sample, about 2.3% is held by the ten largest clones. The data are from a study of T cell changes during pregnancy in multiple sclerosis (dated by TCRdb to about 2019). Turning to the overall study: The study examined how the T cell repertoire changed over the course of pregnancy in women with multiple sclerosis.

CDR1 SGHTS and CDR2 YDEGEE are derived from the germline V gene. V is pared back by 3 bases and J by 5 bases, with 14 bases lying between the germline termini. From its cysteine to its phenylalanine, the CDR3 spans 14 amino acids. The read is trimmed to its CDR3 DNA, 42 bases read in frame from base 1. The sequencing used peripheral blood, collected in the first trimester of pregnancy. This clonotype originated in a female donor with multiple sclerosis, enrolled in a pregnancy study. The chain is encoded by TRBV5-8 joined to TRBJ2-5, with TRBD2 perhaps the D gene, on 6 matching bases. The DNA sequence follows: TGTGCCAGCAGCTCTGCGGGAACGGGGGAGACCCAGTACTTC. Its translation reads: CASSSAGTGETQYF.